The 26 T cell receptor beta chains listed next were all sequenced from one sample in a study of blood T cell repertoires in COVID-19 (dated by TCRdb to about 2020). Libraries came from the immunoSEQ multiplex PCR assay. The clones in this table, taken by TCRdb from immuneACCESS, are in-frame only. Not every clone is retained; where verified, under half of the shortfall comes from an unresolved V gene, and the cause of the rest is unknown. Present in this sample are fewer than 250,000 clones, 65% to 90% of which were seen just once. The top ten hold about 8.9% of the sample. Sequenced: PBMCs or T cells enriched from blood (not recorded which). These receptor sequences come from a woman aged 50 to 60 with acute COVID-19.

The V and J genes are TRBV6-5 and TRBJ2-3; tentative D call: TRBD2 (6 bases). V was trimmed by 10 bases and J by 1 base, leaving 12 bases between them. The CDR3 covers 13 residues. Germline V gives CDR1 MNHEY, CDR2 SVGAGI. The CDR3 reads CATWDSRTDTQYF. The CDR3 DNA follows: TGTGCCACCTGGGACTCGCGCACAGATACGCAGTATTTT.

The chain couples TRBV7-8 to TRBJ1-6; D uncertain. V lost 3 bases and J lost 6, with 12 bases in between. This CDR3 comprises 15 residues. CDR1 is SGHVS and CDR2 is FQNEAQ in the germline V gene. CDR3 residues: CASSLTFLGNSPLHF. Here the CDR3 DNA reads TGTGCCAGCAGCTTGACATTCTTGGGTAATTCACCCCTCCACTTT.

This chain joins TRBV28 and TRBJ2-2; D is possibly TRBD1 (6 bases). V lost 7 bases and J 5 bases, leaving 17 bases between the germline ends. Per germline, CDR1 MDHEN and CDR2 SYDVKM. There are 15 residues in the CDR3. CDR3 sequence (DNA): TGTGCCAGCACCCCGAGGCAGGGGACGACCGGGGAGCTGTTTTTT. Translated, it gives CASTPRQGTTGELFF.

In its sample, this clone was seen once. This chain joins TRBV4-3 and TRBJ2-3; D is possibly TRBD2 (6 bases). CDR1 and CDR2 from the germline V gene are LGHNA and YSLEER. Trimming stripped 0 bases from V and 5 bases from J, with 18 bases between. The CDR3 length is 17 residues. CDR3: CASSQDRHASARDTQYF. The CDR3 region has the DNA TGCGCCAGCAGCCAAGATCGCCATGCTAGCGCACGAGATACGCAGTATTTT.

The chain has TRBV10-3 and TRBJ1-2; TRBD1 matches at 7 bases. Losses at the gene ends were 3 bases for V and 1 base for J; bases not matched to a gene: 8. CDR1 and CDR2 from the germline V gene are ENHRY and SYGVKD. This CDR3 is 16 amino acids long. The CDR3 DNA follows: TGTGCCATCAGTGACACTCCGGGACAGATTAACTATGGCTACACCTTC. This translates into CAISDTPGQINYGYTF.

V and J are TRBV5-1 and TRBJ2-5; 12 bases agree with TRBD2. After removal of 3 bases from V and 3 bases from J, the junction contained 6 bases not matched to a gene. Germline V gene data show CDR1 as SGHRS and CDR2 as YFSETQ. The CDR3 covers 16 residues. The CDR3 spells CASSSPSGGAEETQYF. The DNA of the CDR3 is TGCGCCAGCAGCTCTCCTAGCGGGGGGGCCGAAGAGACCCAGTACTTC.

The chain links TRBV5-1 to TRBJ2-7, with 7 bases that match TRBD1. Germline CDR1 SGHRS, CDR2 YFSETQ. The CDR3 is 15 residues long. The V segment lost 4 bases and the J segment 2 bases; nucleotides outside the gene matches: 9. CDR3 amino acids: CASSNPGTATYEQYF. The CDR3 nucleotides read TGCGCCAGCAGCAACCCCGGGACAGCGACCTACGAGCAGTACTTC. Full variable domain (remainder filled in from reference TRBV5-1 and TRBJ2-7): KAGVTQTPRYLIKTRGQQVTLSCSPISGHRSVSWYQQTPGQGLQFLFEYFSETQRNKGNFPGRFSGRQFSNSRSEMNVSTLELGDSALYLCASSNPGTATYEQYFGPGTRLTVT.

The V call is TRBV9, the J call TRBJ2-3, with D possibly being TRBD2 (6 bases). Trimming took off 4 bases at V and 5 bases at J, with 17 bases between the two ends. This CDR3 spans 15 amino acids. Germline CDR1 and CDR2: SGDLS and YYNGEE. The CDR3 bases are TGTGCCAGCAGCCCCTCCTTGCGGGGAATAGATACGCAGTATTTT. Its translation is CASSPSLRGIDTQYF.

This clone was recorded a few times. This CDR3 reads CASSIAPGQVTGANVLTF. The DNA of the CDR3 is TGTGCCAGTAGTATAGCCCCGGGACAGGTAACTGGGGCCAACGTCCTGACTTTC. V is TRBV19 and J is TRBJ2-6, with TRBD1 matching over 8 bases. J was trimmed by 2 bases and V by 1 base; bases with no gene match: 7. Germline V gene lookup returns CDR1 LNHDA and CDR2 SQIVND (reference sequence). There are 18 residues in the CDR3.

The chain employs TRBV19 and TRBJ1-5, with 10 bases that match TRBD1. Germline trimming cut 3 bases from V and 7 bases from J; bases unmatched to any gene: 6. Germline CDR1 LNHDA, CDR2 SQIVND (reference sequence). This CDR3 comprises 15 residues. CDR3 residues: CASSMPWTGGQPQHF. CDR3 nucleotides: TGTGCCAGTAGTATGCCCTGGACAGGGGGGCAGCCCCAGCATTTT. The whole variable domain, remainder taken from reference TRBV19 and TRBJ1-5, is DGGITQSPKYLFRKEGQNVTLSCEQNLNHDAMYWYRQDPGQGLRLIYYSQIVNDFQKGDIAEGYSVSREKKESFPLTVTSAQKNPTAFYLCASSMPWTGGQPQHFGDGTRLSIL.

The CDR3 loop reads CASSLGGSGANVLTF. The CDR3 bases are TGTGCCAGCAGCTTAGGAGGGTCTGGGGCCAACGTCCTGACTTTC. V is TRBV7-8 and J is TRBJ2-6; D is possibly TRBD2 (5 bases). The CDR3 is 15 residues long. V lost 1 base to trimming and J lost 1 base, with 5 bases between them. Germline V lookup: CDR1 SGHVS, CDR2 FQNEAQ.

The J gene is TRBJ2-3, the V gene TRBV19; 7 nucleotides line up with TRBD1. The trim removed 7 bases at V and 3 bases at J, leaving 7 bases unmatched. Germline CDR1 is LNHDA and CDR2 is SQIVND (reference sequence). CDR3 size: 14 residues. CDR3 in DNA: TGTGCCAGTACCATAAGACAGGGAACAGATACGCAGTATTTT. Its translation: CASTIRQGTDTQYF.

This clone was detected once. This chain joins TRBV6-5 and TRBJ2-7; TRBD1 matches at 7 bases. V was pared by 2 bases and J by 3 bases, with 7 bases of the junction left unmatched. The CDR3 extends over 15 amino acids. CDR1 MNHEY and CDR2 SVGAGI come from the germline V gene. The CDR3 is CASSYHRGYGYEQYF. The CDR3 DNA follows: TGTGCCAGCAGTTACCACAGGGGTTACGGCTACGAGCAGTACTTC.

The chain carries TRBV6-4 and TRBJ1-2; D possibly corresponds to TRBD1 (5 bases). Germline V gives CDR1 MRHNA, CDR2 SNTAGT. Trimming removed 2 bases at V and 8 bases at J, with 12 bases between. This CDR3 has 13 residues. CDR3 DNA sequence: TGTGCCAGCAGTGACGGGGGGTTGGGCGGCTACACCTTC. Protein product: CASSDGGLGGYTF.

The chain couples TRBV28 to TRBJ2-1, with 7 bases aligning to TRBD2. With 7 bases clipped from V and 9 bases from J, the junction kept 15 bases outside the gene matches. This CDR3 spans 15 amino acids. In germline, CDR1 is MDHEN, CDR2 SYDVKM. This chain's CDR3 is CASNSGGGVIVEQFF. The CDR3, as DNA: TGTGCCAGCAACTCCGGGGGAGGGGTAATCGTTGAGCAGTTCTTC.

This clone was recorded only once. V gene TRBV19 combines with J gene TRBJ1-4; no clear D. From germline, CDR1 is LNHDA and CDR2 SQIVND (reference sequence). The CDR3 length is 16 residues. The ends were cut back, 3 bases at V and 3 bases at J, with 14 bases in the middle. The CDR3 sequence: CASSISPVGANEKLFF. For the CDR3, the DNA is TGTGCCAGTAGTATCTCCCCCGTCGGGGCTAATGAAAAACTGTTTTTT.

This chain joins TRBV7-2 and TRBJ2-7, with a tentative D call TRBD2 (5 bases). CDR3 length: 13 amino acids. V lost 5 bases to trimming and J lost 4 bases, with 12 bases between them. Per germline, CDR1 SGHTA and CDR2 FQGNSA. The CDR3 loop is CASSEYAGYEQYF. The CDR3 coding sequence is TGTGCCAGCAGCGAATACGCGGGTTACGAGCAGTACTTC.

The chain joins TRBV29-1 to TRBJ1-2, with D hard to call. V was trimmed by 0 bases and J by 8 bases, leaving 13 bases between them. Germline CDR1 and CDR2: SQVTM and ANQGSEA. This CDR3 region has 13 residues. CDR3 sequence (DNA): TGCAGCGTTGAAGATCTGAGGTATCGAGGCTACACCTTC. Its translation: CSVEDLRYRGYTF.

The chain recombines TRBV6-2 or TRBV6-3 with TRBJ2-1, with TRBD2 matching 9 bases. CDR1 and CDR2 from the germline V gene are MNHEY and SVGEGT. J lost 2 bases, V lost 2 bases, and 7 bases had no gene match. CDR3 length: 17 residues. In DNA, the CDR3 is TGTGCCAGCAGTTACAATCCCGGGACTAGCCCCTACAATGAGCAGTTCTTC. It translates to CASSYNPGTSPYNEQFF.

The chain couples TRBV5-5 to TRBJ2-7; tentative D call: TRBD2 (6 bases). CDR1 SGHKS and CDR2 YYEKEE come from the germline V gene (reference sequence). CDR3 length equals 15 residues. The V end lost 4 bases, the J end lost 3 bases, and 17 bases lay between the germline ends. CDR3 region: CASSPGPTRGYEQYF. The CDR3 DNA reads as TGTGCCAGCAGCCCGGGACCGACGCGGGGCTACGAGCAGTACTTC.

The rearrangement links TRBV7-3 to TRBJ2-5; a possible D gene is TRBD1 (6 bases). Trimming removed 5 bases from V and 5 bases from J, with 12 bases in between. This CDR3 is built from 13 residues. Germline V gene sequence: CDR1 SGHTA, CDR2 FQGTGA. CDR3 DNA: TGTGCCAGCAGCCCACAGGGTAGGGAGACCCAGTACTTC. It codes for CASSPQGRETQYF.

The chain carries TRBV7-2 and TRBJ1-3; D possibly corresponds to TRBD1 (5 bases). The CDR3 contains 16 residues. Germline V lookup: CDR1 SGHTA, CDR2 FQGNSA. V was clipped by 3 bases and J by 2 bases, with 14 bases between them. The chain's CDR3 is CASSFGRAGTGNTIYF. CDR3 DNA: TGTGCCAGCAGCTTCGGCAGGGCTGGAACTGGAAACACCATATATTTT.

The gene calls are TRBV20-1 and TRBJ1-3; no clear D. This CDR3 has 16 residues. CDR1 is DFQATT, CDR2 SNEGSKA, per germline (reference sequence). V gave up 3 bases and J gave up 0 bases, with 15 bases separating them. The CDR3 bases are TGCAGTGCTAGTCGGCCGGGAGTATTCTCTGGAAACACCATATATTTT. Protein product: CSASRPGVFSGNTIYF.

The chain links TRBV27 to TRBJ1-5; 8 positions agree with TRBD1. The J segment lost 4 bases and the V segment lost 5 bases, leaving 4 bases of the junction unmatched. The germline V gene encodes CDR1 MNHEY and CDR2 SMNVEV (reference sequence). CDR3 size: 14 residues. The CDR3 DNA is TGTGCCAGCAGTACACGGACAGGGAATCAGCCCCAGCATTTT. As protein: CASSTRTGNQPQHF.

The CDR3 coding sequence is TGCGCCAGCAGCTCGTCAGAAAGCGGGGGGATTTACAATGAGCAGTTCTTC. Its translation is CASSSSESGGIYNEQFF. This rearrangement joins TRBV5-1 to TRBJ2-1; the match to TRBD2 covers 9 bases. This CDR3 has 17 residues. From germline, CDR1 is SGHRS and CDR2 YFSETQ. Trimming took 3 bases from V and 4 from J; bases not matched to a gene: 11.

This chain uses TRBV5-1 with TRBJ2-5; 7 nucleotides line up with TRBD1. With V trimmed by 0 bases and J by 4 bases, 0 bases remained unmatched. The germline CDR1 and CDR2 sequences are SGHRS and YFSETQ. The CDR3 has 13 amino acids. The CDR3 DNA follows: TGCGCCAGCAGCTTGGAGGGGGCAGAGACCCAGTACTTC. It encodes CASSLEGAETQYF.